This T cell receptor beta chain was sequenced during a study of control samples from healthy donors and cancer patients. This clone was seen only a few times. V was shortened by 2 bases and J by 5 bases, with 15 bases between the two germline ends. Looked up from germline, CDR1 is SNHLY and CDR2 is FYNNEI. The CDR3 spans 16 residues. The method was immunoSEQ multiplex PCR; TCRdb's version includes in-frame clones alone and lacks a portion of them. Counted here are approximately 58,000 clones, 70% to 90% occurring once; the ten biggest clones make up over 9.5%. The chain uses TRBV2 and TRBJ2-2; a weak D match, TRBD2 (6 bases). The source is an older woman with lung cancer. Sequencing was done on a sample of PBMCs. The CDR3 DNA follows: TGTGCCAGCAGTGAAATCGGCGGGACGGGGACCGGGGAGCTGTTTTTT. It specifies CASSEIGGTGTGELFF.